Below, one T cell receptor beta chain is given with its context. The entry originates in a study of T cells in Graves' hyperthyroidism and ophthalmopathy. The PBMCs studied were ones that came from about 10 ml fresh peripheral blood. This CDR3 region has 8 residues. Deletions cut 3 bases from V and 11 bases from J, with 3 bases between. Germline V gene sequence: CDR1 SQVTM, CDR2 ANQGSEA. Amplification of TCR beta CDR3 regions was performed using RNA transcripts as template. With the HTBI primer set, the TCR CDR3 went through a first round of RT-PCR. TCRdb processed the multiplex PCR reads anew with MiXCR; each CDR3 protein has one entry. The table lists under 350,000 distinct CDR3 sequences, roughly 21% of them singletons.

The source of this sequence is a woman in her 50s with Graves' hyperthyroidism. The specimen sequenced was blood. This rearrangement joins TRBV29-1 to TRBJ2-3; no firm D call. The CDR3 sequence: CSVDGQYF. The CDR3 nucleotides read TGCAGCGTTGACGGGCAGTATTTT.